These T cell receptor beta chains were read from a single sample in a study of T cell repertoires in cytomegalovirus infection. Their specific antigens are unknown. MiXCR, run by TCRdb on the reads, gives a single entry per CDR3 protein. The sample includes around 430,000 distinct CDR3 sequences, about 42% of them seen just once. This sample comprised cultured PBMCs, obtained from culture after CMV antigen stimulation. The origin of the receptors is a human donor in good health (CMV status not recorded). Some clones in this sample may be carry-over from other donors' samples. CDR3s include the opening cysteine and the closing phenylalanine or tryptophan. The D gene is left open where the match is weak. Some rows have no size entry. The others give once, few or many, or a class for an expanded clone.

J gene	V gene	D gene	clone size	CDR3 protein	CDR3 DNA
TRBJ2-1	TRBV24-1	NA	NA	CATSDSWSQYNEQFF	TGTGCCACCAGTGATTCTTGGAGCCAGTACAATGAGCAGTTCTTC
TRBJ2-1	TRBV11-2	NA	many	CASSLGNNEQFF	TGTGCCAGCAGCCTCGGAAACAATGAGCAGTTCTTC
TRBJ2-7	TRBV6-2/TRBV6-3	NA	NA	CASSYTPGPLVF	TGTGCCAGCAGTTATACACCGGGACCCCTCGTCTTC
TRBJ1-1	TRBV4-1	TRBD1	few	CASSQIQGAGTEAFF	TGCGCCAGCAGCCAAATACAGGGGGCAGGTACTGAAGCTTTCTTT
TRBJ1-5	TRBV12-3/TRBV12-4	TRBD1	NA	CASSPGQYNQPQHF	TGTGCCAGCAGCCCGGGACAGTATAATCAGCCCCAGCATTTT
TRBJ2-3	TRBV23-1	NA	NA	CASSQSPGASTDTQYF	TGCGCCAGCAGTCAATCGCCGGGAGCCAGCACAGATACGCAGTATTTT
TRBJ1-1	TRBV18	NA	NA	CASSPSQANTEAFF	TGTGCCAGCTCACCATCCCAAGCGAACACTGAAGCTTTCTTT
TRBJ2-7	TRBV7-2	NA	few	CASSLDWTVHEQYF	TGTGCCAGCAGCTTAGATTGGACAGTCCACGAGCAGTACTTC
TRBJ2-5	TRBV7-9	TRBD1	few	CASSYRGEETQYF	TGTGCCAGCAGCTACAGGGGGGAAGAGACCCAGTACTTC
TRBJ2-1	TRBV10-3	TRBD2	few	CAISGSSGTYNEQFF	TGTGCCATCAGTGGGTCTAGCGGGACATACAATGAGCAGTTCTTC
TRBJ2-7	TRBV6-6	NA	NA	CASSRGRQVEQYF	TGTGCCAGCAGCCGTGGACGCCAGGTCGAGCAGTACTTC
TRBJ2-3	TRBV27	TRBD2	NA	CASSSPSSGYYTDTQYF	TGTGCCAGCAGTTCTCCCTCTAGCGGGTACTACACAGATACGCAGTATTTT
TRBJ2-1	TRBV7-8	NA	few	CASSSELGEQFF	TGTGCCAGCAGCTCCGAGTTGGGTGAGCAGTTCTTC
TRBJ2-6	TRBV7-6	NA	NA	CASSYRVLGANVLTF	TGTGCCAGCAGCTACAGGGTGCTTGGGGCCAACGTCCTGACTTTC
TRBJ2-5	TRBV6-1	NA	NA	CASSEVRQGETQYF	TGTGCCAGCAGTGAAGTTAGGCAGGGGGAGACCCAGTACTTC
TRBJ2-7	TRBV6-1	TRBD1	few	CASSYLGTASYEQYF	TGTGCCAGCAGTTACCTTGGGACAGCGTCCTACGAGCAGTACTTC
TRBJ2-2	TRBV7-6	NA	NA	CASSLKGPGELFF	TGTGCCAGCAGCTTGAAAGGCCCCGGGGAGCTGTTTTTT
TRBJ1-1	TRBV11-2	NA	NA	CASSGYRAEDEAFF	TGTGCCAGCAGCGGATACAGGGCGGAGGATGAAGCTTTCTTT
TRBJ1-5	TRBV7-9	NA	few	CASSQAGDQPQHF	TGTGCCAGCAGCCAGGCAGGGGACCAGCCCCAGCATTTT
TRBJ1-4	TRBV12-3/TRBV12-4	NA	NA	CPSSGCEKLFF	TGTCCGAGTTCTGGATGCGAAAAACTGTTTTTT
TRBJ2-2	TRBV4-1	TRBD2	few	CASSGLAGVLNTGELFF	TGCGCCAGCAGCGGACTAGCGGGAGTGTTGAACACCGGGGAGCTGTTTTTT
TRBJ2-1	TRBV7-9	TRBD1	NA	CASSHHAAYRGNEQFF	TGTGCCAGCAGCCACCACGCAGCATACAGGGGCAATGAGCAGTTCTTC
TRBJ2-2	TRBV9	NA	NA	CASSPFDRFTGELFF	TGTGCCAGCAGCCCATTTGACAGATTCACCGGGGAGCTGTTTTTT
TRBJ1-1	TRBV2	TRBD1	NA	CASSPTGVIKRATEAFF	TGTGCCAGCAGTCCTACAGGGGTAATAAAACGGGCGACTGAAGCTTTCTTT
TRBJ2-1	TRBV28	TRBD2	NA	CASSSKRGWYNEQFF	TGTGCCAGCAGCTCAAAGCGGGGGTGGTACAATGAGCAGTTCTTC
TRBJ2-1	TRBV7-4	NA	NA	CASSYNEQFF	TGTGCCAGCAGCTATAATGAGCAGTTCTTC
TRBJ1-6	TRBV20-1	NA	NA	CSARAGSSNSPLHF	TGCAGTGCTAGAGCCGGGTCCTCCAATTCACCCCTCCACTTT
TRBJ2-1	TRBV15	NA	NA	CATSKNPGREQFF	TGTGCCACCAGCAAAAACCCGGGGCGGGAGCAGTTCTTC
TRBJ1-1	TRBV15	TRBD1	NA	CATSRGRTGENTEAFF	TGTGCCACCAGCAGGGGAAGGACAGGAGAGAACACTGAAGCTTTCTTT
TRBJ2-3	TRBV27	NA	NA	CATAQKTQYF	TGTGCCACCGCTCAAAAGACGCAGTATTTT
TRBJ2-7	TRBV19	TRBD2	few	CASGAASGSYEQYF	TGTGCCAGTGGGGCAGCTAGCGGTTCCTACGAGCAGTACTTC
TRBJ2-1	TRBV15	NA	NA	CATSRVGVSDEQFF	TGTGCCACCAGCAGAGTTGGGGTCTCGGATGAGCAGTTCTTC
TRBJ2-7	TRBV7-8	NA	few	CASSLVWRTYEQYF	TGTGCCAGCAGCTTAGTCTGGCGGACCTACGAGCAGTACTTC
TRBJ1-1	TRBV7-2	TRBD1	many	CASSPGGGGSTEAFF	TGTGCCAGCAGCCCAGGGGGCGGTGGATCGACTGAAGCTTTCTTT
TRBJ2-7	TRBV7-2	NA	NA	CASSLGRWTSYEQYF	TGTGCCAGCAGCTTAGGAAGGTGGACCTCCTACGAGCAGTACTTC
TRBJ1-1	TRBV6-1	NA	few	CASSWGYGTEAFF	TGTGCCAGCAGTTGGGGGTATGGCACTGAAGCTTTCTTT
TRBJ2-1	TRBV12-3/TRBV12-4	NA	NA	CASSLWGFNEQFF	TGTGCCAGCAGTTTATGGGGTTTCAATGAGCAGTTCTTC
TRBJ2-7	TRBV6-1	TRBD1	NA	CASSGDRSWDEQYF	TGTGCCAGCAGTGGGGACAGGTCCTGGGACGAGCAGTACTTC
TRBJ1-4	TRBV18	TRBD1	NA	CASSPLGEGQDLFF	TGTGCCAGCTCACCATTGGGGGAAGGACAGGATCTGTTTTTT
TRBJ2-7	TRBV10-3	NA	NA	CAISDLTTGTGDEQYF	TGTGCCATCAGTGATCTAACGACAGGGACGGGGGATGAGCAGTACTTC
TRBJ2-5	TRBV7-2	NA	NA	CASSPLSTRWETQYF	TGTGCCAGCAGCCCGCTAAGCACGAGGTGGGAGACCCAGTACTTC
TRBJ1-1	TRBV6-1	NA	few	CASSEGGGTEAFF	TGTGCCAGCAGTGAAGGAGGTGGTACTGAAGCTTTCTTT
TRBJ2-7	TRBV11-2	NA	NA	CASRTPYRGDYEQYF	TGTGCCAGCAGGACCCCGTACCGTGGGGACTACGAGCAGTACTTC
TRBJ2-1	TRBV6-5	TRBD2	once	CASRPTSGRAYNEQFF	TGTGCCAGCAGGCCGACTAGCGGGAGGGCCTACAATGAGCAGTTCTTC
TRBJ2-5	TRBV7-2	TRBD2	many	CASSLAAGPPGTQYF	TGTGCCAGCAGCTTAGCAGCGGGGCCCCCGGGGACCCAGTACTTC
TRBJ1-5	TRBV12-3/TRBV12-4	NA	few	CASSRGQNNNQPQHF	TGTGCCAGCAGCCGCGGACAGAATAACAATCAGCCCCAGCATTTT
TRBJ2-1	TRBV6-1	TRBD2	NA	CASSDQTSGTTEQFF	TGTGCCAGCAGTGATCAGACTAGCGGGACTACGGAGCAGTTCTTC
TRBJ2-1	TRBV15	TRBD2	NA	CATSARLADPNEQFF	TGTGCCACCAGCGCAAGACTAGCGGACCCCAATGAGCAGTTCTTC
TRBJ2-2	TRBV7-9	TRBD1	few	CASRHVVVGQGFTGELFF	TGTGCCAGCAGACACGTGGTTGTGGGACAGGGGTTCACCGGGGAGCTGTTTTTT
TRBJ2-1	TRBV5-4	NA	NA	CASSNDPSRGNEQFF	TGTGCCAGCAGCAATGACCCGTCCCGGGGTAATGAGCAGTTCTTC
TRBJ2-7	TRBV7-2	NA	few	CASSSGISQGSYEQYF	TGTGCCAGCAGCTCGGGGATTTCCCAGGGATCCTACGAGCAGTACTTC
TRBJ2-4	TRBV27	NA	NA	CASGPTRFDIQYF	TGTGCCAGCGGACCTACTAGATTTGACATTCAGTACTTC
TRBJ2-7	TRBV27	NA	few	CASSLRGLSYEQYF	TGTGCCAGCAGTCTACGGGGACTCTCCTACGAGCAGTACTTC
TRBJ1-5	TRBV19	NA	few	CASKKARYNQPQHF	TGTGCCAGTAAAAAGGCGAGATACAATCAGCCCCAGCATTTT
TRBJ2-1	TRBV20-1	TRBD2	NA	CSATLAGGAWEQFF	TGCAGTGCGACTCTAGCGGGAGGGGCATGGGAGCAGTTCTTC